This T cell receptor (beta chain) was sequenced during a study of cytomegalovirus exposure and HLA in healthy donors. Healthy bone marrow donors made up the cohort. Trimming took 4 bases from V and 2 from J; bases not matched to a gene: 5. This CDR3 contains 16 residues. Germline lookup yields CDR1 SGHRS and CDR2 YFSETQ. PCR was performed using 60 Vbeta and 13 Jbeta primers. Clones were sequenced by immunoSEQ multiplex PCR, and TCRdb holds only the in-frame ones, with some missing. The sample consists of 140,000 or so clones, approximately 88% of them appearing once. The sample was PBMCs. The clonotype originates from a woman aged 40 to 55 in good health and CMV-seronegative. This chain uses TRBV5-1 with TRBJ2-3; 12 bases map to TRBD2. The CDR3 protein is CASSERTSGATDTQYF. In nucleotides, the CDR3 is TGCGCCAGCAGCGAGAGGACTAGCGGGGCCACAGATACGCAGTATTTT.